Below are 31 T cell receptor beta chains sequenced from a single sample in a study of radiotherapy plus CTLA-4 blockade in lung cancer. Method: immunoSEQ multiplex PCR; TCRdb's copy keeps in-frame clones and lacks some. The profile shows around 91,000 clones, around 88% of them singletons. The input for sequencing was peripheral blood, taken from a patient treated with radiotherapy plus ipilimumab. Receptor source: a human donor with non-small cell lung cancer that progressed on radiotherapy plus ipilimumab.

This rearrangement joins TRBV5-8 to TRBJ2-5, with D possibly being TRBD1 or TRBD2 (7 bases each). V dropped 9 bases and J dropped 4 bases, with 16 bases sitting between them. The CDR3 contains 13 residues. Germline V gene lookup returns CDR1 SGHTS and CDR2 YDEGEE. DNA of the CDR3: TGTGCCACCTGGGGAGGGGGCCCAGAGACCCAGTACTTC. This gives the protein CATWGGGPETQYF.

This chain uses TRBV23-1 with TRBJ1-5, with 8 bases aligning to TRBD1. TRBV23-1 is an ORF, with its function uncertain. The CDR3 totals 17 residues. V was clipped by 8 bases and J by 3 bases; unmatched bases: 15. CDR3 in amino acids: CASATIGQGFLNQPQHF. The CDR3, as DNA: TGCGCCAGCGCCACCATCGGACAGGGATTTCTCAATCAGCCCCAGCATTTT.

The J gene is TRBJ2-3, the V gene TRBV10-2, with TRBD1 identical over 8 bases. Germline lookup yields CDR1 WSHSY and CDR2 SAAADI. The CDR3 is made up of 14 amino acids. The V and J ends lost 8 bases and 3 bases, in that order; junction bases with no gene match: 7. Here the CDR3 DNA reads TGCGCCAGCGCACGGACAGGGCCGACAGATACGCAGTATTTT. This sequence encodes CASARTGPTDTQYF.

The CDR3, as DNA: TGTGCCAGCTCACCGGGACGGTTGGGTGAAAAACTGTTTTTT. It is translated as CASSPGRLGEKLFF. V gene TRBV18 combines with J gene TRBJ1-4, with D perhaps TRBD1 (5 bases). Trimming left V 3 bases short and J 7 bases short, with 12 bases between. CDR1 is KGHSH, CDR2 LQKENI, per germline. The CDR3 has 14 amino acids.

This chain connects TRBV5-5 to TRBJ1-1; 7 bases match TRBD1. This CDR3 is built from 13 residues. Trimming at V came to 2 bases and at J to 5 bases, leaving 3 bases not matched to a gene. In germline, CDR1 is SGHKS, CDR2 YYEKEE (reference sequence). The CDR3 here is CASSFTGETEAFF. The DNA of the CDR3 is TGTGCCAGCAGCTTTACAGGGGAAACTGAAGCTTTCTTT.

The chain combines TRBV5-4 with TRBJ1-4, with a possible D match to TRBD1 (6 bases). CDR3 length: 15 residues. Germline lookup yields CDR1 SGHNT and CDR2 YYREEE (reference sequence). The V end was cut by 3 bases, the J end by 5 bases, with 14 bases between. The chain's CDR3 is CASSSDGQRNEKLFF. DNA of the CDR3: TGTGCCAGCAGCTCAGACGGACAGAGGAATGAAAAACTGTTTTTT.

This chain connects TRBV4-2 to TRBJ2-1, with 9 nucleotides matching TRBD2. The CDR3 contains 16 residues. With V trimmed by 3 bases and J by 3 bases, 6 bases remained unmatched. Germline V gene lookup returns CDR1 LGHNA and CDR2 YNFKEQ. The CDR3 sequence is CASSQVAGAVYNEQFF. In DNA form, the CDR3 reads TGTGCCAGCAGCCAGGTAGCGGGAGCCGTCTACAATGAGCAGTTCTTC.

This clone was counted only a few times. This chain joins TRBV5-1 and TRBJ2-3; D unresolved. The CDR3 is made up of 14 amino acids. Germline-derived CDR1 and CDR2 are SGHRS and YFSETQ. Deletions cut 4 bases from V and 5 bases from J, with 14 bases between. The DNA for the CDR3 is TGCGCCAGCAGCCTAAACGTGCAAAGAGATACGCAGTATTTT. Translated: CASSLNVQRDTQYF.

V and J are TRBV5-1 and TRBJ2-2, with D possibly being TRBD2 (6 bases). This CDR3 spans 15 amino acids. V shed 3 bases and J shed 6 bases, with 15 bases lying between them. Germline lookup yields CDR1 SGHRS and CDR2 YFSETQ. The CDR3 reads CASSSLGRIAGELFF. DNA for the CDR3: TGCGCCAGCAGCTCTTTAGGGAGGATAGCCGGGGAGCTGTTTTTT.

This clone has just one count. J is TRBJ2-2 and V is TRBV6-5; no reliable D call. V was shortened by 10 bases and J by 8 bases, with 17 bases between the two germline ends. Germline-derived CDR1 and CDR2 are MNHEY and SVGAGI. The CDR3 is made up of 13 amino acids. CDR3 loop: CATKGSVSGELFF. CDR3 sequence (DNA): TGTGCCACCAAAGGGTCCGTTTCTGGGGAGCTGTTTTTT.

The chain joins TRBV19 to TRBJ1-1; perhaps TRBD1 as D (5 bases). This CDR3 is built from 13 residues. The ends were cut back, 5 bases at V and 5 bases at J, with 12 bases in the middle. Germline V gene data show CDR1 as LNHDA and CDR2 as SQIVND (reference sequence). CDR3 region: CASSEARGTEAFF. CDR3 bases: TGTGCCAGTAGTGAGGCTCGGGGGACTGAAGCTTTCTTT.

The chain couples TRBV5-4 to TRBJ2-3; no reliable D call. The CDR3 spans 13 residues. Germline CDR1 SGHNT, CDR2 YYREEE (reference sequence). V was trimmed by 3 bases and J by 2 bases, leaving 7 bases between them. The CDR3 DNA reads TGTGCCAGCAGCTCCGGGTCCACAGATACGCAGTATTTT. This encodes CASSSGSTDTQYF.

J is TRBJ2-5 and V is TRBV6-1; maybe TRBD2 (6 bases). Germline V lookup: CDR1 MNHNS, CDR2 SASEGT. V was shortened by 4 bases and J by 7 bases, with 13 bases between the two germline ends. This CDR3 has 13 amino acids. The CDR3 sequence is CASSATTGGTQYF. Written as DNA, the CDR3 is TGTGCCAGCAGTGCTACCACCGGGGGGACCCAGTACTTC.

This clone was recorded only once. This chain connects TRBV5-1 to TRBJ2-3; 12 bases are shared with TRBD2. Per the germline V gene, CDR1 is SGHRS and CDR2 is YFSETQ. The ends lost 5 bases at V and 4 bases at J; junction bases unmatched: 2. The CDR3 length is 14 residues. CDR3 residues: CASSRTSGADTQYF. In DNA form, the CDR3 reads TGCGCCAGCAGTCGGACTAGCGGGGCAGATACGCAGTATTTT.

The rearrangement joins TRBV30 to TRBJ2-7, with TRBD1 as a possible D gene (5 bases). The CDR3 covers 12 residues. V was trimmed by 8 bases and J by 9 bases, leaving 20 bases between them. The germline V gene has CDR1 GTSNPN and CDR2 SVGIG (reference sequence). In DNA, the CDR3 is TGTGCCGCTTCTATTGGACAATCCCTGCAGTACTTC. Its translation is CAASIGQSLQYF. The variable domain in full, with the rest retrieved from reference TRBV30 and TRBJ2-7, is SQTIHQWPATLVQPVGSPLSLECTVEGTSNPNLYWYRQAAGRGLQLLFYSVGIGQISSEVPQNLSASRPQDRQFILSSKKLLLSDSGFYLCAASIGQSLQYFGPGTRLTVT.

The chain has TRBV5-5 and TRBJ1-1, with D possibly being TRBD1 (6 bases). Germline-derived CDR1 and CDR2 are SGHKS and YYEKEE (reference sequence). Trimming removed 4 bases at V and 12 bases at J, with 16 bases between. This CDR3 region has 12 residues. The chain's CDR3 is CASSQRGEVTFF. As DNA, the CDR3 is TGTGCCAGCAGCCAGAGGGGGGAGGTGACTTTCTTT.

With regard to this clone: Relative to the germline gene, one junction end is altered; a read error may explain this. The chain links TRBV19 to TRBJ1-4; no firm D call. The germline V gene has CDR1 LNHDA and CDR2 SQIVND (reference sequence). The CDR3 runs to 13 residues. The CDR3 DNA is TGTGCCAGTAGTCTCTCACCCCTGGGAATTCCCCTTTTT. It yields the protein CASSLSPLGIPLF.

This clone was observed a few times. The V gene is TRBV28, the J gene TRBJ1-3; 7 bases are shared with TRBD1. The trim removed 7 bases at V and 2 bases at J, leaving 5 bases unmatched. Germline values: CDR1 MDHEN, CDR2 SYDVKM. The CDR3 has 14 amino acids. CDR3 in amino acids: CASKDRSTGNTIYF. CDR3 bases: TGTGCCAGCAAGGACAGGTCAACTGGAAACACCATATATTTT.

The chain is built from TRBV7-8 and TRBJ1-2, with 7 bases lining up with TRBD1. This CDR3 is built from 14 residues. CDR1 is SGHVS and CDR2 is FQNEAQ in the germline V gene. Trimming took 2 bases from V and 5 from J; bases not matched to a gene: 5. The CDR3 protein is CASSLSDRLYGYTF. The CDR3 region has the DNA TGTGCCAGCAGCTTATCGGACAGGCTGTATGGCTACACCTTC.

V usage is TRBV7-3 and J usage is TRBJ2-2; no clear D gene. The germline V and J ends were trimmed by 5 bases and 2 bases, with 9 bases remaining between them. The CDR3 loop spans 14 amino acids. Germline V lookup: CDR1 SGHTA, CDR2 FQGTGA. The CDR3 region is CASSPRLNTGELFF. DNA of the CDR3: TGTGCCAGCAGCCCCCGTCTTAACACCGGGGAGCTGTTTTTT.

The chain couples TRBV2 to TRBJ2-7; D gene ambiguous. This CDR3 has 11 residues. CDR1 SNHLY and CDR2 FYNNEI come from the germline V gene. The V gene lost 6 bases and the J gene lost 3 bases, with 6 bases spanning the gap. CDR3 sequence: CASSRDYEQYF. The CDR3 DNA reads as TGTGCCAGCAGCCGTGACTACGAGCAGTACTTC.

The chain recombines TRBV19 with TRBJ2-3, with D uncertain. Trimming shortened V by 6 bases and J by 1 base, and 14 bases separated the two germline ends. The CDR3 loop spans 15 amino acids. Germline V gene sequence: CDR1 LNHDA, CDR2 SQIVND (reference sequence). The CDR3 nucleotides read TGTGCCAGTAGGGCTTTATCGGCGGGCACAGATACGCAGTATTTT. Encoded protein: CASRALSAGTDTQYF.

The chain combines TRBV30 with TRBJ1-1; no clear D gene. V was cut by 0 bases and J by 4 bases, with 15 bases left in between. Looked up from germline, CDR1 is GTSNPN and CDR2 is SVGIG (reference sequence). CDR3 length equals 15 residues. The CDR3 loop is CAWSVITLSATEAFF. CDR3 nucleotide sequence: TGTGCCTGGAGTGTAATCACCCTCTCTGCCACTGAAGCTTTCTTT.

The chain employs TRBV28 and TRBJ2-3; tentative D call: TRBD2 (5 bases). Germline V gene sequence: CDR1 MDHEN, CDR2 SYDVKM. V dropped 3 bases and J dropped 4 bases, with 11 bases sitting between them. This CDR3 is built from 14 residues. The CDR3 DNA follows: TGTGCCAGCAGTTTCCGGGATGTCGCAGATACGCAGTATTTT. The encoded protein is CASSFRDVADTQYF.

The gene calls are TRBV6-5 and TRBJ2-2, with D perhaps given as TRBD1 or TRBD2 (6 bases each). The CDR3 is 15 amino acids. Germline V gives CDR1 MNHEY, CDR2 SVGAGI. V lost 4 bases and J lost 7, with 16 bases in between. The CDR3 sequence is CASSSFGGEFGELFF. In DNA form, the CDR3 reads TGTGCCAGCAGTTCCTTCGGGGGCGAGTTCGGGGAGCTGTTTTTT.

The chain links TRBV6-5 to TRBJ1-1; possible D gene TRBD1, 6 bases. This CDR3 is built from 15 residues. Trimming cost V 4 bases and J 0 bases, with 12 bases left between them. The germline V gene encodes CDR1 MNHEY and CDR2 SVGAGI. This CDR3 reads CASSLGAGLNTEAFF. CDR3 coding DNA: TGTGCCAGCAGTTTGGGGGCAGGGTTGAACACTGAAGCTTTCTTT.

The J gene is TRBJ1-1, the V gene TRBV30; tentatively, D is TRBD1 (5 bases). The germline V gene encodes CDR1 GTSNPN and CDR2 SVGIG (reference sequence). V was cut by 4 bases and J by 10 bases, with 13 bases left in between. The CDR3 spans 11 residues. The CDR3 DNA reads TGTGCCTGGACCCCCTCGGGGGGAGCTTTCTTT. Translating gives CAWTPSGGAFF.

This CDR3 reads CASSDMGSGANVLTF. Here the CDR3 DNA reads TGTGCCAGCAGTGATATGGGTTCTGGGGCCAACGTCCTGACTTTC. The rearrangement uses TRBV6-1 and TRBJ2-6; D unresolved. Between the trimmed V and J ends, which lost 3 bases and 1 base, there was a span of 7 bases. Germline V CDR1 and CDR2: MNHNS, SASEGT. CDR3 length: 15 amino acids.

CDR3 coding DNA: TGTGCCAGCAGTTACCTTAGCCGGACAGGACAAGGCTACACCTTC. Translation: CASSYLSRTGQGYTF. The V call is TRBV6-6, the J call TRBJ1-2; 7 bases are a match to TRBD1. This CDR3 has 15 residues. V was pared by 2 bases and J by 8 bases, with 11 bases of the junction left unmatched. The germline CDR1 and CDR2 sequences are MNHNY and SVGAGI (reference sequence).

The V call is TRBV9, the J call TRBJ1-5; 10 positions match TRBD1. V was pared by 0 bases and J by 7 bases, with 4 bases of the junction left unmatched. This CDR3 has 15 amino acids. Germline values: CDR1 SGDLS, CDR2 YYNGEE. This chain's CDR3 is CASSVGGTGVQPQHF. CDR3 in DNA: TGTGCCAGCAGCGTAGGTGGGACAGGGGTACAGCCCCAGCATTTT. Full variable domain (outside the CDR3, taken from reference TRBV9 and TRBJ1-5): DSGVTQTPKHLITATGQRVTLRCSPRSGDLSVYWYQQSLDQGLQFLIQYYNGEERAKGNILERFSAQQFPDLHSELNLSSLELGDSALYFCASSVGGTGVQPQHFGDGTRLSIL.

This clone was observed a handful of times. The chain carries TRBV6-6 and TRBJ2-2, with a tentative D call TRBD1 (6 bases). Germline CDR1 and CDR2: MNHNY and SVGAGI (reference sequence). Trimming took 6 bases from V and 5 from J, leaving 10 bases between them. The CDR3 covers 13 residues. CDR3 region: CASRSRGTGELFF. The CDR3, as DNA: TGTGCCAGCAGAAGCAGGGGTACCGGGGAGCTGTTTTTT.